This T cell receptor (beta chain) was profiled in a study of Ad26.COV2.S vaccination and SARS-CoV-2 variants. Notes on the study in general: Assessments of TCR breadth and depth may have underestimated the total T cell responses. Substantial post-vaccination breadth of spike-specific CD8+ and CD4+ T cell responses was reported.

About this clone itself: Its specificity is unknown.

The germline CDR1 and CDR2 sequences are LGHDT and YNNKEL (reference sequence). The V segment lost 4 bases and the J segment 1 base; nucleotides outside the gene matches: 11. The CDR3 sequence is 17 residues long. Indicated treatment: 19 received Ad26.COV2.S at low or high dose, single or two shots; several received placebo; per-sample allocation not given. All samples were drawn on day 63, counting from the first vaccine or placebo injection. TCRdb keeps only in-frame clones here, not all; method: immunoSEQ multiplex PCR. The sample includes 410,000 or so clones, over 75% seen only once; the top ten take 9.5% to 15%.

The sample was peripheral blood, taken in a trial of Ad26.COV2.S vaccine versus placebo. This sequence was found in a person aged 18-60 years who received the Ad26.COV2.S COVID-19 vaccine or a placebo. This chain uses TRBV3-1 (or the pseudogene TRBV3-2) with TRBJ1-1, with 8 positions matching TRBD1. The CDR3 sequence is CASSRTPPGQENTEAFF. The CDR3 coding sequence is TGTGCCAGCAGCCGAACACCCCCGGGACAGGAGAACACTGAAGCTTTCTTT.